Below, 7 T cell receptor beta chains from the same sample are listed, as sequenced in a study of spatial heterogeneity in lung cancer. The time point is: blood at routine non-recurrence follow-up after resection. TCRdb used MiXCR to reprocess the 5' RACE reads, holding one entry per CDR3 protein. Among 110,000 or so distinct CDR3 sequences listed, about a tenth were seen once. The sequences come from PBMCs, collected at follow-up. The receptors originated from a female donor with early-stage non-small cell lung cancer.

The chain combines TRBV2 with TRBJ1-5; no clear D gene. The CDR3 is made up of 13 amino acids. V lost 4 bases and J lost 5, with 9 bases in between. Looked up from germline, CDR1 is SNHLY and CDR2 is FYNNEI. The CDR3 bases are TGTGCCAGCAGTGCCCGGGATCATCAGCCCCAGCATTTT. Its protein product is CASSARDHQPQHF.

In its sample, this clonotype was seen many times. The rearrangement uses TRBV20-1 and TRBJ2-4, with a possible D match to TRBD1 (5 bases). Germline CDR1 reads DFQATT; CDR2 reads SNEGSKA (reference sequence). Between the trimmed V and J ends, which lost 2 bases and 6 bases, there was a span of 17 bases. The CDR3 is 15 residues long. Here the CDR3 DNA reads TGCAGTGCTAGACCATCCCTTGGGGCAAGAAACATTCAGTACTTC. This gives the protein CSARPSLGARNIQYF.

The chain combines TRBV30 with TRBJ2-5, with a tentative D call TRBD2 (5 bases). Germline V gene data show CDR1 as GTSNPN and CDR2 as SVGIG (reference sequence). V was shortened by 1 base and J by 7 bases, with 10 bases between the two germline ends. The length of the CDR3 is 12 residues. The CDR3 reads CAWSGSGGTQYF. The CDR3 coding sequence is TGTGCCTGGAGTGGGAGCGGAGGGACCCAGTACTTC.

This clonotype was counted many times. The V and J genes are TRBV29-1 and TRBJ2-7; no clear D. Germline CDR1 SQVTM, CDR2 ANQGSEA. V lost 6 bases, J lost 2 bases, and 14 bases lay in between. The CDR3 loop spans 13 amino acids. In DNA, the CDR3 is TGCAGCGTCTATGACGTTAGGACCTACGAGCAGTACTTC. It encodes CSVYDVRTYEQYF.

This chain connects TRBV28 to TRBJ1-2; no clear D gene. The V end was cut by 5 bases, the J end by 4 bases, with 8 bases between. The CDR3 sequence is 12 residues long. Germline loops: CDR1 MDHEN, CDR2 SYDVKM. In DNA form, the CDR3 reads TGTGCCAGCAGTACCTCTAGCTATGGCTACACCTTC. Its protein product is CASSTSSYGYTF.

CDR3 region: CASSPIWGRETQYF. CDR3 nucleotide sequence: TGTGCCAGCAGCCCAATTTGGGGGCGGGAGACCCAGTACTTC. This chain connects TRBV11-2 to TRBJ2-5; weak D call: TRBD1 (6 bases). Germline CDR1 reads SGHAT; CDR2 reads FQNNGV. V was trimmed by 5 bases and J by 5 bases, leaving 15 bases between them. The CDR3 spans 14 residues.

There are a few counts of this clonotype. The V gene is TRBV6-2 or TRBV6-3, the J gene TRBJ2-5; 8 bases are a match to TRBD2. V shed 6 bases and J 2 bases; nucleotides not matched to a gene: 8. Germline CDR1 reads MNHEY; CDR2 reads SVGEGT. This CDR3 is 15 amino acids long. The CDR3 loop reads CASSRTGTRQETQYF. CDR3 DNA sequence: TGTGCCAGCAGCCGAACCGGGACTAGACAAGAGACCCAGTACTTC.